Reported below is one TCR beta chain. The antigen is undetermined. The data derive from a study of cytomegalovirus exposure and HLA in healthy donors. About the research overall: Earlier findings included some 120 million unique TCR beta sequences obtained from 150 million to 200 million T cells.

Study-wide findings and caveats: The majority of CMV-associated TCR beta chains were reported as apparently HLA-restricted in a later analysis. Available immune exposure information was restricted to CMV serostatus only.

Use of 60 Vbeta and 13 Jbeta primers characterized the PCR. Measured with immunoSEQ multiplex PCR; TCRdb has only the in-frame clones, and not every one. The data contain more than 150,000 clones, roughly 85% of them singletons. Sequencing used PBMCs. The receptor comes from a man aged 45-65 years in good health and CMV-seropositive.

The chain's CDR3 is CAWSSTENQPQHF. The CDR3 region has the DNA TGTGCCTGGAGTAGCACAGAGAATCAGCCCCAGCATTTT. V is TRBV30 and J is TRBJ1-5, with D unclear. Looked up from germline, CDR1 is GTSNPN and CDR2 is SVGIG (reference sequence). This CDR3 region has 13 residues. Trimming removed 2 bases from V and 4 bases from J, with 9 bases in between.